Given below is one T cell receptor (beta chain) in context. Germline CDR1 and CDR2: LNHDA and SQIVND (reference sequence). The CDR3 spans 20 residues. The J segment lost 8 bases and the V segment lost 3 bases, leaving 19 bases of the junction unmatched. The data belong to a study of blood T cell repertoires in COVID-19. Profiling relied on immunoSEQ multiplex PCR, and the TCRdb table lists in-frame clones only, not all of them. There are around 250,000 clones in the sample; under 90% occur only once, and around 2.9% lies in the top ten. Sequenced sample: peripheral blood. The TCR originated in a woman under 30 with acute or convalescent COVID-19. This chain joins TRBV19 and TRBJ2-3; TRBD2 aligns across 14 bases. CDR3 in amino acids: CASSIRVLGTSGRIRSTQYF. The DNA of the CDR3 is TGTGCCAGTAGTATTCGAGTGCTGGGGACTAGCGGGAGAATAAGGAGTACGCAGTATTTT.